This is a list of T cell receptor beta chains from one sample in a study of identical twins. A single record per CDR3 protein comes from TCRdb applying MiXCR to the 5' RACE reads. The repertoire holds some 630,000 distinct CDR3 sequences, with less than 9% as singletons. The same sample was also used in a study of yellow fever vaccine responses in identical twins.

Specimen: PBMCs. Every receptor here comes from a woman between 18 and 29 years old in good health. Both conserved end residues are part of each CDR3. Each record gives: CDR3 DNA, CDR3 protein, J gene, clone size, D gene, V gene. A D gene is named only where the DNA matches it firmly. Clone size is stated in some rows and not others, as once, few, many or a class when expanded.

CDR3nt: TGCGCCAGCAGCTTGGAGGGTTTAACCTACGAGCAGTACTTC
CDR3aa: CASSLEGLTYEQYF
j_gene: TRBJ2-7
abundance: many
d_gene: .
v_gene: TRBV5-1

CDR3nt: TGTGCCAGCAGCTTAGTGTTGGGTACCACCGGGGAGCTGTTTTTT
CDR3aa: CASSLVLGTTGELFF
j_gene: TRBJ2-2
abundance: .
d_gene: .
v_gene: TRBV7-2

CDR3nt: TGCAGCGTTGACGGACAGGGGCCCACAGATACGCAGTATTTT
CDR3aa: CSVDGQGPTDTQYF
j_gene: TRBJ2-3
abundance: many
d_gene: TRBD1
v_gene: TRBV29-1

CDR3nt: TGTGCCAGTAGAGTCAGGGGGCACGGCAATGAGCAGTTCTTC
CDR3aa: CASRVRGHGNEQFF
j_gene: TRBJ2-1
abundance: many
d_gene: TRBD1
v_gene: TRBV19

CDR3nt: TGTGCCAGCAGCTTATATGCTAGTCTGCACTCCTACGAGCAGTACTTC
CDR3aa: CASSLYASLHSYEQYF
j_gene: TRBJ2-7
abundance: few
d_gene: .
v_gene: TRBV7-9

CDR3nt: TGCGCCAGCAGCCGCGTTACAGGGGGCGTTAGCAATCAGCCCCAGCATTTT
CDR3aa: CASSRVTGGVSNQPQHF
j_gene: TRBJ1-5
abundance: few
d_gene: TRBD1
v_gene: TRBV4-1

CDR3nt: TGCGCCAGCAGCCAAGAACAGGGTATTAATGAAAAACTGTTTTTT
CDR3aa: CASSQEQGINEKLFF
j_gene: TRBJ1-4
abundance: many
d_gene: .
v_gene: TRBV4-1

CDR3nt: TGCGCCAGCAGCTCCGGACTGTTCAGTGGGGAGCTGTTTTTT
CDR3aa: CASSSGLFSGELFF
j_gene: TRBJ2-2
abundance: .
d_gene: .
v_gene: TRBV5-1

CDR3nt: TGTGCCAGCAGCCTTCGGACAGGGGCTGGGGAGACCCAGTACTTC
CDR3aa: CASSLRTGAGETQYF
j_gene: TRBJ2-5
abundance: .
d_gene: TRBD1
v_gene: TRBV3-1

CDR3nt: TGTGCCAGCAGCCAAGGGACAGAGGGCTACACCTTC
CDR3aa: CASSQGTEGYTF
j_gene: TRBJ1-2
abundance: .
d_gene: TRBD1
v_gene: TRBV28

CDR3nt: TGCGCCAGCAGCGGGGTTTACAGGGGTTCCTACGAGCAGTACTTC
CDR3aa: CASSGVYRGSYEQYF
j_gene: TRBJ2-7
abundance: many
d_gene: TRBD1
v_gene: TRBV5-1

CDR3nt: TGTGCCATCAGTGAGAAAGGGACGGGGAACACTGAAGCTTTCTTT
CDR3aa: CAISEKGTGNTEAFF
j_gene: TRBJ1-1
abundance: many
d_gene: .
v_gene: TRBV10-3

CDR3nt: TGTGCCAGCAGCCCCCGTCGGACTAGCGGGAGATCAGTTGACACCGGGGAGCTGTTTTTT
CDR3aa: CASSPRRTSGRSVDTGELFF
j_gene: TRBJ2-2
abundance: few
d_gene: TRBD2
v_gene: TRBV11-2

CDR3nt: TGTGCCAGCAGTTCGGGGGGGACTAGCGGGAGGCCCAGTACCAATGAGCAGTTCTTC
CDR3aa: CASSSGGTSGRPSTNEQFF
j_gene: TRBJ2-1
abundance: few
d_gene: TRBD2
v_gene: TRBV12-3/TRBV12-4

CDR3nt: TGTGCCAGTAAAATCGGCACCTACACTGAAGCTTTCTTT
CDR3aa: CASKIGTYTEAFF
j_gene: TRBJ1-1
abundance: few
d_gene: .
v_gene: TRBV6-1

CDR3nt: TGCGCCAGCAGCTTTTCAGGGGGCGCTTTCTATGGCTACACCTTC
CDR3aa: CASSFSGGAFYGYTF
j_gene: TRBJ1-2
abundance: many
d_gene: TRBD1
v_gene: TRBV5-1

CDR3nt: TGCAGTGCTAGCGGGTCCAGCTCCTACAATGAGCAGTTCTTC
CDR3aa: CSASGSSSYNEQFF
j_gene: TRBJ2-1
abundance: few
d_gene: .
v_gene: TRBV20-1

CDR3nt: TGTGCCACCAGTGATTTCCAGGGGGAAGAGACCCAGTACTTC
CDR3aa: CATSDFQGEETQYF
j_gene: TRBJ2-5
abundance: few
d_gene: TRBD1
v_gene: TRBV24-1

CDR3nt: TGTGCCAGCAGCTTGCGCCTTTTTAGCACAGATACGCAGTATTTT
CDR3aa: CASSLRLFSTDTQYF
j_gene: TRBJ2-3
abundance: many
d_gene: .
v_gene: TRBV11-2

CDR3nt: TGTGCCATCAGTGAGCGGGAGGGCCCAGATACGCAGTATTTT
CDR3aa: CAISEREGPDTQYF
j_gene: TRBJ2-3
abundance: few
d_gene: TRBD2
v_gene: TRBV10-3

CDR3nt: TGCAGTGCTAGCGGGAACACCGGGGAGCTGTTTTTT
CDR3aa: CSASGNTGELFF
j_gene: TRBJ2-2
abundance: few
d_gene: .
v_gene: TRBV20-1

CDR3nt: TGTGCCAGCAGAAGGGACAGGACCTATAATTCACCCCTCCACTTT
CDR3aa: CASRRDRTYNSPLHF
j_gene: TRBJ1-6
abundance: many
d_gene: TRBD1
v_gene: TRBV28

CDR3nt: TGTGCCAGCAGTTACTCCGGACCGACAGATACGCAGTATTTT
CDR3aa: CASSYSGPTDTQYF
j_gene: TRBJ2-3
abundance: .
d_gene: .
v_gene: TRBV6-5

CDR3nt: TGTGCCAGCAGTTTTCGCGGGGTTACAGATACGCAGTATTTT
CDR3aa: CASSFRGVTDTQYF
j_gene: TRBJ2-3
abundance: many
d_gene: .
v_gene: TRBV12-3/TRBV12-4

CDR3nt: TGTGCCAGTAGTACCCAAGCGGGAAGAGACAATGAGCAGTTCTTC
CDR3aa: CASSTQAGRDNEQFF
j_gene: TRBJ2-1
abundance: .
d_gene: TRBD2
v_gene: TRBV19

CDR3nt: TGTGCCAGCAGTTTTCAGGGGGCAGGAGGCTACACCTTC
CDR3aa: CASSFQGAGGYTF
j_gene: TRBJ1-2
abundance: .
d_gene: TRBD1
v_gene: TRBV28

CDR3nt: TGCAGTGCTAGAGTCAGGGCGTACAATGAGCAGTTCTTC
CDR3aa: CSARVRAYNEQFF
j_gene: TRBJ2-1
abundance: .
d_gene: .
v_gene: TRBV20-1

CDR3nt: TGCAGTGCTAGCCCAGTCGGTGAGCAGTTCTTC
CDR3aa: CSASPVGEQFF
j_gene: TRBJ2-1
abundance: few
d_gene: .
v_gene: TRBV20-1

CDR3nt: TGCGCCAGCAGCCATATAGCGGGACCGGGCAACGAGCAGTACTTC
CDR3aa: CASSHIAGPGNEQYF
j_gene: TRBJ2-7
abundance: .
d_gene: TRBD2
v_gene: TRBV4-1

CDR3nt: TGTGCCAGCAGCTTGAATTGGGCTAACTATGGCTACACCTTC
CDR3aa: CASSLNWANYGYTF
j_gene: TRBJ1-2
abundance: many
d_gene: .
v_gene: TRBV7-2

CDR3nt: TGTGCCACCACAGGGAACTCTGGAAACACCATATATTTT
CDR3aa: CATTGNSGNTIYF
j_gene: TRBJ1-3
abundance: few
d_gene: .
v_gene: TRBV24-1

CDR3nt: TGTGCCAGCAGTTACGGTCCAGGGAGTGAGCAGTTCTTC
CDR3aa: CASSYGPGSEQFF
j_gene: TRBJ2-1
abundance: many
d_gene: .
v_gene: TRBV12-3/TRBV12-4

CDR3nt: TGTGCCAGCAGCCCCAGGGGCGGAGGGATGACCTACGAGCAGTACTTC
CDR3aa: CASSPRGGGMTYEQYF
j_gene: TRBJ2-7
abundance: .
d_gene: .
v_gene: TRBV9

CDR3nt: TGTGCCAGCAGCTGGCCGGGACAGGGGAACACTGAAGCTTTCTTT
CDR3aa: CASSWPGQGNTEAFF
j_gene: TRBJ1-1
abundance: many
d_gene: TRBD1
v_gene: TRBV7-9

CDR3nt: TGTGCCAGCAGCTCATTTACTAGCGGGAGTAGGAATGAGCAGTTCTTC
CDR3aa: CASSSFTSGSRNEQFF
j_gene: TRBJ2-1
abundance: .
d_gene: TRBD2
v_gene: TRBV7-3

CDR3nt: TGTGCCATCAGTGAGACTAGCGGGGCAAGCACAGATACGCAGTATTTT
CDR3aa: CAISETSGASTDTQYF
j_gene: TRBJ2-3
abundance: many
d_gene: TRBD2
v_gene: TRBV10-3

CDR3nt: TGTGCCAGCAGCTTATTGAGTAGGGCAAACCAAGAGACCCAGTACTTC
CDR3aa: CASSLLSRANQETQYF
j_gene: TRBJ2-5
abundance: .
d_gene: .
v_gene: TRBV7-8

CDR3nt: TGTGCCAGCAGTCCCCCTCCTTATGGTAGGGGACAGGGTCAAGGCTACACCTTC
CDR3aa: CASSPPPYGRGQGQGYTF
j_gene: TRBJ1-2
abundance: .
d_gene: TRBD1
v_gene: TRBV12-3/TRBV12-4

CDR3nt: TGTGCCAGCAGGATAACGGGAATCGAGACCCAGTACTTC
CDR3aa: CASRITGIETQYF
j_gene: TRBJ2-5
abundance: few
d_gene: .
v_gene: TRBV12-3/TRBV12-4

CDR3nt: TGCAGTGCTAGAGATGAGGGTAGGGGCAATCAGCCCCAGCATTTT
CDR3aa: CSARDEGRGNQPQHF
j_gene: TRBJ1-5
abundance: few
d_gene: .
v_gene: TRBV20-1

CDR3nt: TGCAGTGCTAGAGATCCGGGACAGGGCGGGGGGAGGAACACCGGGGAGCTGTTTTTT
CDR3aa: CSARDPGQGGGRNTGELFF
j_gene: TRBJ2-2
abundance: few
d_gene: .
v_gene: TRBV20-1

CDR3nt: TGCGCCAGCAGCTTAGAGACAGGGGGGTCCTTCGAGCAGTACTTC
CDR3aa: CASSLETGGSFEQYF
j_gene: TRBJ2-7
abundance: .
d_gene: TRBD1
v_gene: TRBV5-1

CDR3nt: TGCAGTGCTAGAGACAGCCACCAAGGCGACACTGAAGCTTTCTTT
CDR3aa: CSARDSHQGDTEAFF
j_gene: TRBJ1-1
abundance: few
d_gene: .
v_gene: TRBV20-1

CDR3nt: TGTGCCAGTACCCGGTGGGTAGGGGATTACGAGCAGTACTTC
CDR3aa: CASTRWVGDYEQYF
j_gene: TRBJ2-7
abundance: few
d_gene: .
v_gene: TRBV19

CDR3nt: TGCAGTGCTAGACGGGACAAAAACACCGGGGAGCTGTTTTTT
CDR3aa: CSARRDKNTGELFF
j_gene: TRBJ2-2
abundance: .
d_gene: .
v_gene: TRBV20-1

CDR3nt: TGTGCCAGCCAGGTCACTGAAGCTTTCTTT
CDR3aa: CASQVTEAFF
j_gene: TRBJ1-1
abundance: .
d_gene: .
v_gene: TRBV2

CDR3nt: TGTGCCAGCAGTGAGATAGCGGGAGGGCCCTGGGAGACCCAGTACTTC
CDR3aa: CASSEIAGGPWETQYF
j_gene: TRBJ2-5
abundance: .
d_gene: TRBD2
v_gene: TRBV2

CDR3nt: TGTGCCAGCAGTTCCCGGGGCCAACTGTTTTTT
CDR3aa: CASSSRGQLFF
j_gene: TRBJ1-4
abundance: few
d_gene: .
v_gene: TRBV6-5

CDR3nt: TGTGCCAGCAGTCCAGCGGGAGGGCCGTACAATGAGCAGTTCTTC
CDR3aa: CASSPAGGPYNEQFF
j_gene: TRBJ2-1
abundance: few
d_gene: TRBD2
v_gene: TRBV7-8

CDR3nt: TGTGCCATCAGTGAGACAGGGAGGACCGGGGAGCTGTTTTTT
CDR3aa: CAISETGRTGELFF
j_gene: TRBJ2-2
abundance: many
d_gene: .
v_gene: TRBV10-3

CDR3nt: TGTGCCAGCAGTTACTCGTTGGTGTGGGGGGAAGAGACCCAGTACTTC
CDR3aa: CASSYSLVWGEETQYF
j_gene: TRBJ2-5
abundance: .
d_gene: .
v_gene: TRBV6-2/TRBV6-3

CDR3nt: TGTGCCAGCAGTTTATCCCTTTTGAACACTGAAGCTTTCTTT
CDR3aa: CASSLSLLNTEAFF
j_gene: TRBJ1-1
abundance: many
d_gene: .
v_gene: TRBV12-3/TRBV12-4

CDR3nt: TGTGCCAGCAGTTTTCCCCGGACAGGGAGAGATGAAAAACTGTTTTTT
CDR3aa: CASSFPRTGRDEKLFF
j_gene: TRBJ1-4
abundance: few
d_gene: TRBD1
v_gene: TRBV12-3/TRBV12-4

CDR3nt: TGTGCCAGCAGCCGCGGACTAGCGGACCACAATGAGCAGTTCTTC
CDR3aa: CASSRGLADHNEQFF
j_gene: TRBJ2-1
abundance: many
d_gene: TRBD2
v_gene: TRBV28

CDR3nt: TGTGCCAGCAGTTTATGGGGGACTTCCTACAATGAGCAGTTCTTC
CDR3aa: CASSLWGTSYNEQFF
j_gene: TRBJ2-1
abundance: many
d_gene: .
v_gene: TRBV12-3/TRBV12-4